The 19 T cell receptor beta chains listed next were all sequenced from one sample in a study of cytomegalovirus exposure and HLA in healthy donors. Amplification used 60 Vbeta primers and 13 Jbeta primers. The repertoire was sequenced with immunoSEQ multiplex PCR; TCRdb's copy has only in-frame clones and lacks some. The data show fewer than 250,000 clones, roughly 85% seen once. The specimen was PBMCs. Receptors were obtained from a man younger than 35 in good health and CMV-seronegative.

In its sample, this clone was seen once. The chain is built from TRBV28 and TRBJ2-2, with 10 bases that match TRBD1. The germline gives CDR1 MDHEN, CDR2 SYDVKM. Trimming cost V 10 bases and J 7 bases; bases outside gene matches: 9. The CDR3 is 14 residues long. The CDR3: CATWDRGGHGELFF. The DNA for the CDR3 is TGTGCCACCTGGGACAGGGGTGGGCACGGGGAGCTGTTTTTT.

J is TRBJ1-5 and V is TRBV30; weak D call: TRBD1 (6 bases). Germline V gene lookup returns CDR1 GTSNPN and CDR2 SVGIG (reference sequence). Between the trimmed V and J ends, which lost 2 bases and 7 bases, there was a span of 12 bases. The CDR3 contains 13 residues. CDR3 nucleotide sequence: TGTGCCTGGAGTAAACAGGGTCCGCAGCCCCAGCATTTT. Protein sequence: CAWSKQGPQPQHF.

J is TRBJ2-7 and V is TRBV19; 10 nucleotides line up with TRBD1. The CDR3 is 15 amino acids. V lost 6 bases and J lost 4; bases outside the gene matches: 9. Germline V gene sequence: CDR1 LNHDA, CDR2 SQIVND (reference sequence). The CDR3 DNA sequence: TGTGCCAGTAGGCGCCAATCGGACAGGGGGTACGAGCAGTACTTC. Translated: CASRRQSDRGYEQYF.

The chain combines TRBV7-9 with TRBJ1-5; 7 nucleotides line up with TRBD1. The germline V gene encodes CDR1 SEHNR and CDR2 FQNEAQ (reference sequence). This CDR3 is 14 amino acids long. After removal of 4 bases from V and 3 bases from J, the junction contained 3 bases not matched to a gene. For the CDR3, the DNA is TGTGCCAGCAGCTGGGGGACAGTCAATCAGCCCCAGCATTTT. Amino acids: CASSWGTVNQPQHF.

The J gene is TRBJ1-4, the V gene TRBV5-4; 7 nucleotides align to TRBD1. The CDR3 is 16 residues long. CDR1 and CDR2 from the germline V gene are SGHNT and YYREEE (reference sequence). With V trimmed by 4 bases and J by 2 bases, 8 bases remained unmatched. The CDR3 sequence: CASSRTGAVTNEKLFF. In DNA, the CDR3 is TGTGCCAGCAGCAGGACAGGTGCGGTCACTAATGAAAAACTGTTTTTT.

This chain connects TRBV9 to TRBJ2-5; TRBD2 is a possible D gene (6 bases). Trimming cost V 2 bases and J 1 base, with 6 bases left between them. Germline CDR1 and CDR2: SGDLS and YYNGEE. The CDR3 consists of 13 residues. The CDR3 DNA sequence: TGTGCCAGCAGCGTGACTAGCCAAGAGACCCAGTACTTC. This translates into CASSVTSQETQYF.

The chain couples TRBV7-2 to TRBJ1-1; the D is unclear. CDR3 length equals 12 residues. V was shortened by 0 bases and J by 10 bases, with 9 bases between the two germline ends. Per the germline V gene, CDR1 is SGHTA and CDR2 is FQGNSA. Here the CDR3 reads CASSLADKRAFF. Here the CDR3 DNA reads TGTGCCAGCAGCTTAGCTGACAAAAGAGCTTTCTTT.

This clone is a singleton in its sample. The genes are TRBV7-9 and TRBJ1-5; 7 bases agree with TRBD1. CDR1 is SEHNR and CDR2 is FQNEAQ in the germline V gene (reference sequence). The CDR3 is 18 residues long. V gave up 7 bases and J gave up 2 bases; unmatched junction bases: 17. The CDR3 coding sequence is TGTGCCAGCACGAAAGGGGAACAGGGGAAGATAGGCAATCAGCCCCAGCATTTT. This codes for CASTKGEQGKIGNQPQHF. Based on the CDR3 plus reference TRBV7-9 and TRBJ1-5, the full variable domain is DTGVSQNPRHKITKRGQNVTFRCDPISEHNRLYWYRQTLGQGPEFLTYFQNEAQLEKSRLLSDRFSAERPKGSFSTLEIQRTEQGDSAMYLCASTKGEQGKIGNQPQHFGDGTRLSIL.

The rearrangement joins TRBV19 to TRBJ1-4; TRBD1 might be the D (5 bases). In germline, CDR1 is LNHDA, CDR2 SQIVND (reference sequence). The CDR3 has 13 residues. The V end was cut by 10 bases, the J end by 6 bases, with 15 bases between. CDR3 loop: CATREQPYEKLFF. The CDR3, as DNA: TGTGCCACCAGGGAACAGCCCTATGAAAAACTGTTTTTT.

The rearrangement joins TRBV21-1 to TRBJ1-2; TRBD1, the table's D call, was not compared with the DNA. TRBV21-1 constitutes a pseudogene. The CDR3 consists of 13 residues. The CDR3 reads CASSRQGADGYTF. In nucleotides, the CDR3 is TGTGCCAGCAGTCGTCAGGGTGCTGATGGCTACACCTTC.

This sequence joins TRBV11-3 and TRBJ2-7, with 10 bases fitting TRBD1. Losses at the gene ends were 5 bases for V and 13 bases for J; bases not matched to a gene: 14. Germline CDR1 reads SGHNT; CDR2 reads YENEEA. The CDR3 runs 14 residues. As DNA, the CDR3 is TGTGCCAGCAGCCCCGGGACAGGGGATCTGGGGCCTTACTTC. Translation: CASSPGTGDLGPYF.

This clone has a single count. J is TRBJ1-1 and V is TRBV5-1, with 10 bases lining up with TRBD1. The CDR3 has 13 residues. Germline lookup yields CDR1 SGHRS and CDR2 YFSETQ. After removal of 4 bases from V and 7 bases from J, the junction contained 4 bases not matched to a gene. The CDR3 is CASSTTGGLEAFF. CDR3 bases: TGCGCCAGCAGCACGACAGGGGGCCTTGAAGCTTTCTTT.

The genes are TRBV11-2 and TRBJ2-4; 7 nucleotides match TRBD1. V was clipped by 1 base and J by 0 bases; unmatched bases: 12. Germline V gene sequence: CDR1 SGHAT, CDR2 FQNNGV. The CDR3 has 19 amino acids. Written as DNA, the CDR3 is TGTGCCAGCAGCTTAGCTAGACATGGGACAGAACTAGCCAAAAACATTCAGTACTTC. Residues: CASSLARHGTELAKNIQYF.

V gene TRBV10-2 combines with J gene TRBJ2-1; D gene unclear. The ends were cut back, 4 bases at V and 8 bases at J, with 12 bases in the middle. Per germline, CDR1 WSHSY and CDR2 SAAADI. The CDR3 contains 13 residues. CDR3 region: CASSAVREDEQFF. The CDR3 coding sequence is TGCGCCAGCAGTGCGGTTCGTGAGGATGAGCAGTTCTTC.

This rearrangement joins TRBV19 to TRBJ1-4; the match to TRBD1 covers 8 bases. The trim removed 5 bases at V and 5 bases at J, leaving 7 bases unmatched. Looked up from germline, CDR1 is LNHDA and CDR2 is SQIVND (reference sequence). The CDR3 contains 15 residues. The CDR3 loop is CASSAGSGGNEKLFF. Here the CDR3 DNA reads TGTGCCAGTAGTGCTGGATCAGGGGGCAATGAAAAACTGTTTTTT.

This clone was seen more than once but under ten times. The chain links TRBV4-3 to TRBJ2-3, with a possible D match to TRBD2 (6 bases). Germline loops: CDR1 LGHNA, CDR2 YSLEER. Trimming pared 1 base from V and 4 bases from J, leaving 15 bases between. The CDR3 loop spans 16 amino acids. The CDR3 DNA sequence: TGCGCCAGCAGCCAAGGCGGGACTGCCATCGCAGATACGCAGTATTTT. It specifies CASSQGGTAIADTQYF.

This clone was seen only a few times. The rearrangement joins TRBV6-1 to TRBJ2-7, with a weak D call TRBD2 (5 bases). Germline CDR1 reads MNHNS; CDR2 reads SASEGT. V was trimmed by 7 bases and J by 3 bases, leaving 16 bases between them. The CDR3 runs to 14 residues. For the CDR3, the DNA is TGTGCCAGCAACTGGCCCGGGATGGTCTACGAGCAGTACTTC. It codes for CASNWPGMVYEQYF.

J is TRBJ1-1 and V is TRBV23-1; D is uncertain. TRBV23-1 is assigned to the ORF class and has an uncertain function. The CDR3 covers 17 residues. Trimming cost V 3 bases and J 0 bases, with 17 bases left between them. As DNA, the CDR3 is TGCGCCAGCAGTCACGCGGGGTTCCGAGGAGTGAACACTGAAGCTTTCTTT. Protein: CASSHAGFRGVNTEAFF.

The gene calls are TRBV25-1 and TRBJ1-1; no definite D call. The length of the CDR3 is 16 residues. V lost 0 bases and J 3 bases, leaving 14 bases between the germline ends. CDR1 MGHDK and CDR2 SYGVNS come from the germline V gene. The CDR3 DNA follows: TGTGCCAGCAGTGAATACGGGGTTGGGGTCTACACTGAAGCTTTCTTT. Its protein is CASSEYGVGVYTEAFF.